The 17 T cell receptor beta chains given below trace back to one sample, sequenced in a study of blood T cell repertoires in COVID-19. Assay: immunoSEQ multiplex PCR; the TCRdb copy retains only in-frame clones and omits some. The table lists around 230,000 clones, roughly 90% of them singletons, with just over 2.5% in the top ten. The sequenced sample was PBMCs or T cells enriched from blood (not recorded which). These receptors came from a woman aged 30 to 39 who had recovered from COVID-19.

The CDR3 region is CASSVSSGNTIYF. The CDR3 DNA is TGTGCCAGCAGCGTTAGCTCTGGAAACACCATATATTTT. V usage is TRBV6-5 and J usage is TRBJ1-3; D is unresolved. Trimming stripped 6 bases from V and 0 bases from J, with 6 bases between. The CDR3 is 13 amino acids. Germline CDR1 and CDR2: MNHEY and SVGAGI.

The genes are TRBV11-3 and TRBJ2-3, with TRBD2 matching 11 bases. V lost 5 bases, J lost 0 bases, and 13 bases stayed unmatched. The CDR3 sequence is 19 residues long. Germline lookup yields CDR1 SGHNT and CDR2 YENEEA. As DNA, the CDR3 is TGTGCCAGCAGCGGACCTTTTGGGACTAGCGGTGACAGCACAGATACGCAGTATTTT. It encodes CASSGPFGTSGDSTDTQYF.

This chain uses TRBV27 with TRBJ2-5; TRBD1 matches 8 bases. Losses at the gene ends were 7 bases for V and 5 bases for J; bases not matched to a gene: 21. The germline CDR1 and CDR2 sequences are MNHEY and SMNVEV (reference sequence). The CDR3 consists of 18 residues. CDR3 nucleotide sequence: TGTGCCAGCATCTTCGACTGGACAGGGCCCATAGGAGAGGAGACCCAGTACTTC. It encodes CASIFDWTGPIGEETQYF.

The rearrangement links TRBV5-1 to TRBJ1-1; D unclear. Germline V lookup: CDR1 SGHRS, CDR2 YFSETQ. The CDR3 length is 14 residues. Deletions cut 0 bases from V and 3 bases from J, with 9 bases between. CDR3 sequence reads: CASSLDSQDTEAFF. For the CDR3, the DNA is TGCGCCAGCAGCTTGGACAGCCAAGACACTGAAGCTTTCTTT.

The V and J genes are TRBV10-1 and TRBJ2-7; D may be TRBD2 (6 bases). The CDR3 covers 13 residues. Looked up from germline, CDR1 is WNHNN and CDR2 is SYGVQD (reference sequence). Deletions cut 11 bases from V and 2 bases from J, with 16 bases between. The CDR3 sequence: CARPGGVAYEQYF. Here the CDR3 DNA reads TGCGCCCGCCCCGGAGGGGTAGCCTACGAGCAGTACTTC.

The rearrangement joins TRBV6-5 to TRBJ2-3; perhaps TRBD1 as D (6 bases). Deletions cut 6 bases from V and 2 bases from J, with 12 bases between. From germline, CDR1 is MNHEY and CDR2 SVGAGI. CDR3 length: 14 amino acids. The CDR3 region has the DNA TGTGCCAGCAGCAGACAGGCATACACAGATACGCAGTATTTT. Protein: CASSRQAYTDTQYF.

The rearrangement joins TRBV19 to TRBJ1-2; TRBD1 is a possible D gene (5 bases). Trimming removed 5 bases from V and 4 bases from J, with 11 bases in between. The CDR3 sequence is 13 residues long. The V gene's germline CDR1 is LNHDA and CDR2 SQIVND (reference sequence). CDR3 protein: CASSGGTRYGYTF. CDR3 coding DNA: TGTGCCAGTAGTGGGGGGACCCGCTATGGCTACACCTTC.

CDR3 nucleotides: TGTGCCAGCAGCCCAGCAATTAGCGGGCGAGGCTACACCTTC. This codes for CASSPAISGRGYTF. The gene calls are TRBV11-2 and TRBJ1-2; D unresolved. The CDR3 length is 14 residues. The V end was cut by 5 bases, the J end by 8 bases, with 18 bases between. The germline V gene has CDR1 SGHAT and CDR2 FQNNGV.

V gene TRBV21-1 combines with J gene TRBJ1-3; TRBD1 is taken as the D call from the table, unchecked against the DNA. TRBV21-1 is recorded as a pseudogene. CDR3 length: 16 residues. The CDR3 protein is CASRSGTGISGNTIYF. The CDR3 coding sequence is TGTGCCAGCAGATCTGGGACAGGGATCTCTGGAAACACCATATATTTT.

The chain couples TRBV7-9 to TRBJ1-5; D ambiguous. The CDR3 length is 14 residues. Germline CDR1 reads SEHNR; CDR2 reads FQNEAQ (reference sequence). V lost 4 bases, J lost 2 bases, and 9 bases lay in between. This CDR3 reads CASSSSPGNQPQHF. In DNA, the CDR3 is TGTGCCAGCAGCTCGAGTCCCGGCAATCAGCCCCAGCATTTT.

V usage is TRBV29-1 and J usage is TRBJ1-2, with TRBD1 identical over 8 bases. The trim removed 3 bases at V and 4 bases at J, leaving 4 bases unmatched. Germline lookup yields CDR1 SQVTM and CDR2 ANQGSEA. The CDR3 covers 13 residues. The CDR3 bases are TGCAGCGTTGATCAGGGGGCATTCTATGGCTACACCTTC. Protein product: CSVDQGAFYGYTF.

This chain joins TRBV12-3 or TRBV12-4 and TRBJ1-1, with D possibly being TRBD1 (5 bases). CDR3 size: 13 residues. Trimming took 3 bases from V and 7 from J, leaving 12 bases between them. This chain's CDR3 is CASSFVIRGEAFF. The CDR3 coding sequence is TGTGCCAGCAGTTTTGTTATTAGGGGTGAAGCTTTCTTT.

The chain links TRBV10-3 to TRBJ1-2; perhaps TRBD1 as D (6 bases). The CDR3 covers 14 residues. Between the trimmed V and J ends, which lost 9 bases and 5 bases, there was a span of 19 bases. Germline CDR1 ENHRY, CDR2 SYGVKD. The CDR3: CAITRDTLRYGYTF. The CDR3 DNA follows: TGTGCCATTACCCGGGACACCCTTAGGTATGGCTACACCTTC.

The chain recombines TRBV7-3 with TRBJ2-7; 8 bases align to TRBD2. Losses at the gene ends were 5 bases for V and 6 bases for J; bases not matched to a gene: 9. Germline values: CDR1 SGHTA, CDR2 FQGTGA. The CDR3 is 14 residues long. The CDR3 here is CASSVSGVAGEQYF. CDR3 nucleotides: TGTGCCAGCAGCGTTAGCGGGGTCGCGGGCGAGCAGTACTTC.

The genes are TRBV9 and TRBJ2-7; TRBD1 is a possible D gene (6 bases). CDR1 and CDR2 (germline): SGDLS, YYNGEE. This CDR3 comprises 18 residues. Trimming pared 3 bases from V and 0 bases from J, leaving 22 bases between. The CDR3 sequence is CASSATPDSKDPSYEQYF. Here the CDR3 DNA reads TGTGCCAGCAGCGCCACCCCGGACAGTAAAGATCCCTCCTACGAGCAGTACTTC.

This chain's CDR3 is CASSQDRAEGAGKNIQYF. CDR3 nucleotide sequence: TGTGCCAGCAGCCAAGACAGGGCAGAGGGCGCGGGGAAAAACATTCAGTACTTC. The chain employs TRBV3-1 (or the pseudogene TRBV3-2) and TRBJ2-4; the D gene is possibly TRBD2 (6 bases). The CDR3 has 18 amino acids. Germline values: CDR1 LGHDT, CDR2 YNNKEL (reference sequence). V dropped 0 bases and J dropped 4 bases, with 19 bases sitting between them.

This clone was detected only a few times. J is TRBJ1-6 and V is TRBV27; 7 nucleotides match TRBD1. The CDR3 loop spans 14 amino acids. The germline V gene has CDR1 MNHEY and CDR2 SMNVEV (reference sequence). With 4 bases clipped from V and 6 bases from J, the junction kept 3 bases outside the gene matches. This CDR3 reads CASSWDSSNSPLHF. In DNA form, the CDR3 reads TGTGCCAGCAGTTGGGACAGCAGTAATTCACCCCTCCACTTT.